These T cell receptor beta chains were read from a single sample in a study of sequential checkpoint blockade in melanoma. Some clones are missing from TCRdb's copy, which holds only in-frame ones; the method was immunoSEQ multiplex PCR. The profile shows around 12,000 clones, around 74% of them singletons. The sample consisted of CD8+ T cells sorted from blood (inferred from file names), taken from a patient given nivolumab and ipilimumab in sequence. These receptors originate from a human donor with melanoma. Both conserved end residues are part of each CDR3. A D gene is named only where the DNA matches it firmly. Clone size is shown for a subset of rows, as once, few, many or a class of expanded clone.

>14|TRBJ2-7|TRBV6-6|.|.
CASSYHQPGYEQYF
TGTGCCAGCAGTTACCATCAACCGGGCTACGAGCAGTACTTC
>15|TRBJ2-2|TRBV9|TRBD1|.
CASSEGQVHTGELFF
TGTGCCAGCAGCGAGGGACAGGTGCACACCGGGGAGCTGTTTTTT
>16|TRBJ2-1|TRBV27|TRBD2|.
CASSASSGSFMNEQFF
TGTGCCAGCAGTGCTTCTAGCGGGAGCTTTATGAATGAGCAGTTCTTC
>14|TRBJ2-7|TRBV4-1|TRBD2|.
CASSARLADYEQYF
TGCGCCAGCAGCGCCAGACTAGCGGATTACGAGCAGTACTTC
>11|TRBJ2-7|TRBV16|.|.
CASSQSDEQYF
TGTGCCAGCAGCCAAAGCGACGAGCAGTACTTC
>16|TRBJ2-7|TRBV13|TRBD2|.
CASRPTGTSASYEQYF
TGTGCCAGCAGACCCACCGGGACTAGCGCATCCTACGAGCAGTACTTC
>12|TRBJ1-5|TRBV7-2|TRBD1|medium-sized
CASSPGGKPQHF
TGTGCCAGCAGCCCAGGGGGCAAGCCCCAGCATTTT
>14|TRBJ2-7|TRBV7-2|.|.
CASSPWVRGGEQYF
TGTGCCAGCAGCCCCTGGGTTCGGGGTGGAGAGCAGTACTTC
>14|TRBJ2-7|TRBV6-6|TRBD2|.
CASNIAGGRDEQYF
TGTGCCAGCAATATAGCGGGAGGCCGAGACGAGCAGTACTTC
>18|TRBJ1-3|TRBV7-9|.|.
CASSLEGSTPYSGNTIYF
TGTGCCAGCAGCTTGGAAGGATCGACTCCGTACTCTGGAAACACCATATATTTT
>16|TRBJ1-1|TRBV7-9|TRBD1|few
CASSLATGVPNTEAFF
TGTGCCAGCAGCTTAGCGACAGGGGTCCCCAACACTGAAGCTTTCTTT
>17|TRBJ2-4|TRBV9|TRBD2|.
CASGRGLAGGSGNIQYF
TGTGCCAGCGGAAGGGGCCTAGCGGGAGGTTCCGGAAACATTCAGTACTTC
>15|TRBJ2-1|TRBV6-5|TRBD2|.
CASGTGGSSYNEQFF
TGTGCCAGCGGTACGGGAGGATCCTCCTACAATGAGCAGTTCTTC
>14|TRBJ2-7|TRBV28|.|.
CASSSNRDGYEQYF
TGTGCCAGCAGTTCCAACAGGGATGGGTACGAGCAGTACTTC
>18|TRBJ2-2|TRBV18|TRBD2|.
CASSPLAGGERNTGELFF
TGTGCCAGCTCACCACTTGCGGGGGGAGAGCGAAACACCGGGGAGCTGTTTTTT
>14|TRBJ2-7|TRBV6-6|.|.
CASSETGLFYEQYF
TGTGCCAGCAGCGAGACAGGTCTCTTCTACGAGCAGTACTTC
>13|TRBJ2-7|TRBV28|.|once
CASSLGQYYEQYF
TGTGCCAGCAGTTTAGGACAGTACTACGAGCAGTACTTC
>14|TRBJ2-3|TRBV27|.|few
CAVRSQMGTDTQYF
TGTGCCGTCAGGTCGCAGATGGGCACAGATACGCAGTATTTT
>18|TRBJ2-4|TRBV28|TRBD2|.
CASSPGLAGGPWIDIQYF
TGTGCCAGCAGTCCGGGACTAGCGGGAGGGCCGTGGATAGACATTCAGTACTTC
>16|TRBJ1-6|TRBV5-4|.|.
CASTPNQAGPHSPLHF
TGTGCCAGCACCCCGAACCAAGCGGGACCTCATTCACCCCTCCACTTT
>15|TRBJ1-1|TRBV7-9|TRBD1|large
CASSSTGPGDTEAFF
TGTGCCAGCAGCTCGACAGGGCCGGGGGACACTGAAGCTTTCTTT
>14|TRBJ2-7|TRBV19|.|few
CASAIGAASYEQYF
TGTGCCAGTGCAATTGGGGCGGCCTCCTACGAGCAGTACTTC
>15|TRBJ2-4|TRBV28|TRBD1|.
CASSLGTGGWDIQYF
TGTGCCAGCAGTTTAGGGACAGGGGGCTGGGACATTCAGTACTTC
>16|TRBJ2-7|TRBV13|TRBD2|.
CASSREGGGATYEQYF
TGTGCCAGCAGCCGGGAGGGGGGCGGCGCGACCTACGAGCAGTACTTC
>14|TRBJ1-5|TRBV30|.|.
CAWSGDISNQPQHF
TGTGCCTGGAGCGGGGACATTAGCAATCAGCCCCAGCATTTT
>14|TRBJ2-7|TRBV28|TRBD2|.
CASSFAGGVNEQYF
TGTGCCAGCAGTTTTGCGGGGGGGGTAAACGAGCAGTACTTC
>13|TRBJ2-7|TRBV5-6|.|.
CASSLDSPYEQYF
TGTGCCAGCAGCTTGGACAGTCCCTACGAGCAGTACTTC
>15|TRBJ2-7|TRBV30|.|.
CAWSVFQGGVYEQYF
TGTGCCTGGAGTGTATTCCAGGGGGGAGTCTACGAGCAGTACTTC
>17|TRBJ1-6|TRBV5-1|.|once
CASSLDRQDVNNSPLHF
TGCGCCAGCAGCTTGGATCGACAGGACGTGAATAATTCACCCCTCCACTTT
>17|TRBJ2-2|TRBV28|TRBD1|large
CASSLQGANAFTGELFF
TGTGCCAGCAGTTTACAGGGGGCTAATGCGTTCACCGGGGAGCTGTTTTTT
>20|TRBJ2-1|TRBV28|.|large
CASSLIRTRHLRRFHNEQFF
TGTGCCAGCAGTTTAATTCGGACTCGCCACCTCAGAAGATTCCACAATGAGCAGTTCTTC
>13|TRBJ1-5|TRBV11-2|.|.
CASSSWEDQPQHF
TGTGCCAGCAGTTCGTGGGAGGATCAGCCCCAGCATTTT
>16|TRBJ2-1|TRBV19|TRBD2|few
CASSIVAGGSRNEQFF
TGTGCCAGTAGTATTGTGGCGGGGGGATCGCGGAATGAGCAGTTCTTC
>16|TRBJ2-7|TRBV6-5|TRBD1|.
CASSYSTGQEFYEQYF
TGTGCCAGCAGTTATTCGACTGGACAGGAATTCTACGAGCAGTACTTC
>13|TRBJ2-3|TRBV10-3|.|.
CAISDRASDTQYF
TGTGCCATCAGTGACCGCGCGTCTGATACGCAGTATTTT
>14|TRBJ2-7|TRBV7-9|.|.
CASSLGGGAYEQYF
TGTGCCAGCAGCTTGGGTGGGGGCGCCTACGAGCAGTACTTC
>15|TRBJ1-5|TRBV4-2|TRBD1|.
CASSRTGTDNQPQHF
TGTGCCAGCAGCCGAACCGGGACAGACAATCAGCCCCAGCATTTT
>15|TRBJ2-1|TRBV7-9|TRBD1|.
CASSLVQGAGSEQFF
TGTGCCAGCAGCTTAGTTCAGGGGGCCGGTAGTGAGCAGTTCTTC
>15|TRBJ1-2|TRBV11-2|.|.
CASSRLHRENYGYTF
TGTGCCAGCAGCCGCCTTCACAGGGAGAACTATGGCTACACCTTC
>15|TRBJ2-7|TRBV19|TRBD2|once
CASSTLAGESYEQYF
TGTGCCAGTAGTACACTAGCGGGGGAGTCCTACGAGCAGTACTTC
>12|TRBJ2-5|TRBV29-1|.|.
CSADLGLPAQYF
TGCAGCGCTGACTTGGGACTCCCAGCCCAGTACTTC
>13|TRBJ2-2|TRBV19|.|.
CASSIWAAGELFF
TGTGCCAGTAGTATTTGGGCTGCCGGGGAGCTGTTTTTT
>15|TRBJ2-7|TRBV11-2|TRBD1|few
CASSSRQGSFLEQYF
TGTGCCAGCAGCTCCAGACAGGGGTCCTTTCTCGAGCAGTACTTC
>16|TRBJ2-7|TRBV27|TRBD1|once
CASSLGRQGVSYEQYF
TGTGCCAGCAGTTTAGGACGACAGGGCGTCTCCTACGAGCAGTACTTC
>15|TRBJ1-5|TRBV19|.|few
CASNRGRGRNQPQHF
TGTGCCAGTAATCGGGGCAGGGGTAGGAATCAGCCCCAGCATTTT
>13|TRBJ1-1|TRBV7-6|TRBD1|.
CASSPGTGGEAFF
TGTGCCAGCAGCCCAGGGACAGGGGGAGAAGCTTTCTTT
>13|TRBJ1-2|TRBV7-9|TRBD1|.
CASSSTGFEGYTF
TGTGCCAGCAGCTCGACAGGGTTTGAGGGCTACACCTTC
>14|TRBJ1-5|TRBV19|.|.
CASQLRDTYQPQHF
TGTGCCAGTCAACTCCGGGACACCTATCAGCCCCAGCATTTT
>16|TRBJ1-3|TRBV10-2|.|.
CASSGTGLISGNTIYF
TGCGCCAGCAGTGGAACAGGGCTGATCTCGGGAAACACCATATATTTT
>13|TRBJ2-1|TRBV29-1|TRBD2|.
CSPSVGERGEQFF
TGCAGCCCGAGTGTGGGGGAGCGGGGTGAGCAGTTCTTC
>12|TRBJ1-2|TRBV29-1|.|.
CSAAGADYGYTF
TGCAGCGCAGCAGGGGCCGACTATGGCTACACCTTC
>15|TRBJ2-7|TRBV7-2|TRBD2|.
CASSLGLASTYEQYF
TGTGCCAGCAGCTTAGGACTAGCATCGACCTACGAGCAGTACTTC
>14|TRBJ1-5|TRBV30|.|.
CAWSSGVGNQPQHF
TGTGCCTGGAGTTCAGGCGTTGGCAATCAGCCCCAGCATTTT
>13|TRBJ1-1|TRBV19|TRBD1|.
CASSIDRGTEAFF
TGTGCCAGTAGTATTGACAGGGGGACTGAAGCTTTCTTT
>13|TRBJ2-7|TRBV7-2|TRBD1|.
CASSRDRGREQYF
TGTGCCAGCAGCCGGGACAGGGGGCGAGAGCAGTACTTC
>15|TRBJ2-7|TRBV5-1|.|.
CASSLGSREGYEQYF
TGCGCCAGCAGCTTGGGTTCGAGGGAAGGCTACGAGCAGTACTTC
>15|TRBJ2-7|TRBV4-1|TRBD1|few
CASSPGQGPTYEQYF
TGCGCCAGCAGCCCCGGACAGGGCCCCACCTACGAGCAGTACTTC
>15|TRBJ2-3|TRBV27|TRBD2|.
CASSTSTSGTDTQYF
TGTGCCAGCAGTACCTCGACTAGCGGCACAGATACGCAGTATTTT
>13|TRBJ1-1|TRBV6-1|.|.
CASSDGQPVGAFF
TGTGCCAGCAGTGATGGACAGCCCGTGGGGGCTTTCTTT